This T cell receptor beta chain was observed in a study of human T cells and chemical hapten exposure. As for the study in general: Alopecia areata, totalis and universalis patients, mostly female, were included.

This clonotype came up many times. The junction departs from germline at one end; a sequencing error may be responsible. Using its own MiXCR run on the RACE reads, TCRdb lists one record per CDR3 protein. The table lists 70,000 or so distinct CDR3 sequences, over 8.5% of them singletons. This sample's time point: patch test 3, about 24 weeks after DPC sensitization. Documented treatment: therapeutic diphenylcyclopropenone sensitization with weekly scalp DPC. Staff drew blood before applying each patch test. This CDR3 is built from 15 residues. This rearrangement joins TRBV12-3 or TRBV12-4 to TRBJ2-6; the match to TRBD2 covers 9 bases. This receptor was obtained from a woman aged 45 to 65 with alopecia areata. Some clones in this sample may be carry-over from other donors' samples. The source material was whole blood, sampled in connection with sensitization to the hapten diphenylcyclopropenone (DPC). For the CDR3, the DNA is TGTGCCAGCAGCATATCGGCGGGAGGGGGCAACGTCCTGACTTTC. Its translation is CASSISAGGGNVLTF.